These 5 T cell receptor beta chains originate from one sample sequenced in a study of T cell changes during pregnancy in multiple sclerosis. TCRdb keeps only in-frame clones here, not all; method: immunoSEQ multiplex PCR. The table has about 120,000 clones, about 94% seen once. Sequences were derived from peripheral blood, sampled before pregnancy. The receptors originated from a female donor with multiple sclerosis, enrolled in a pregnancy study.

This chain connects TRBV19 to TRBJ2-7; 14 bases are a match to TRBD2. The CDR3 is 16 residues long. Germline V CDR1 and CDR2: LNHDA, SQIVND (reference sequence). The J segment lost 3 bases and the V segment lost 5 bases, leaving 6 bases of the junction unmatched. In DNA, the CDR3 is TGTGCCAGTAGTTTTGGACTAGCGGGAGGAATCTACGAGCAGTACTTC. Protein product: CASSFGLAGGIYEQYF.

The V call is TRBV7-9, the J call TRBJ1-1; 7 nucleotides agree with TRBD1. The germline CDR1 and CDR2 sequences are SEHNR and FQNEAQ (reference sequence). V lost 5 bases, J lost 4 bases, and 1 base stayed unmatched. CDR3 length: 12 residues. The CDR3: CASSPGGTEAFF. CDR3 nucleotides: TGTGCCAGCAGCCCAGGGGGCACTGAAGCTTTCTTT.

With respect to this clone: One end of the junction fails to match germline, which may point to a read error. CDR3 sequence reads: CASSARDTQYF. CDR3 coding DNA: TGTGCCAGCAGTGCCCGTGATACGCAGTATTTT. V is TRBV10-3 and J is TRBJ2-3; D remains ambiguous. Germline V gene lookup returns CDR1 ENHRY and CDR2 SYGVKD. The CDR3 is made up of 11 amino acids.

The CDR3, as DNA: TGTGCCTGTTCTAGCGGGACAGGGGGTGGCTACACCTTC. Translation gives CACSSGTGGGYTF. The chain uses TRBV2 and TRBJ1-2; 11 bases map to TRBD1. CDR3 length: 13 residues. V shed 11 bases and J 7 bases; nucleotides not matched to a gene: 9. Germline V gene data show CDR1 as SNHLY and CDR2 as FYNNEI. The whole variable domain, filled in from reference TRBV2 and TRBJ1-2, reads EPEVTQTPSHQVTQMGQEVILRCVPISNHLYFYWYRQILGQKVEFLVSFYNNEISEKSEIFDDQFSVERPDGSNFTLKIRSTKLEDSAMYFCACSSGTGGGYTFGSGTRLTVV.

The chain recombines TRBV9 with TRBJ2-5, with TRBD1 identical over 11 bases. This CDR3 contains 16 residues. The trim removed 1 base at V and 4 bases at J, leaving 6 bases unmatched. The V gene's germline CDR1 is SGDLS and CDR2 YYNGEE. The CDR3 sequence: CASSVSGTGGGETQYF. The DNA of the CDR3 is TGTGCCAGCAGCGTATCCGGGACAGGGGGAGGAGAGACCCAGTACTTC.